A few counts support the clone carrying this T cell receptor (beta chain). What it recognizes is unknown. This record belongs to a study of lymphopenia after photon versus proton radiotherapy. Germline V gene lookup returns CDR1 SEHNR and CDR2 FQNEAQ (reference sequence). This CDR3 is 15 amino acids long. Trimming took off 5 bases at V and 7 bases at J, with 17 bases between the two ends. Notes on the study in general: Oligoclonal CD8+ Temra expansion after nadir drove photon patients' diversity drop. In patients who died, overall survival fell as post-nadir TCR diversity dropped more. Under photons, naive T cells and diversity fell while effector/memory populations rose.

Some clones are missing from TCRdb's copy, which holds only in-frame ones; the method was immunoSEQ multiplex PCR. The sample has about 28,000 clones, approximately 85% seen once; the top ten hold approximately 31%. This sequence originates from a man in his fifties or sixties with gastric cancer. The sequences come from peripheral blood, collected from a patient treated with photon-based radiotherapy. This chain uses TRBV7-9 with TRBJ2-2; weak D call: TRBD1 (6 bases). The CDR3 sequence: CASSLNSGAGGELFF. The CDR3, as DNA: TGTGCCAGCAGCCTGAACTCAGGGGCGGGCGGGGAGCTGTTTTTT.